The rows below give T cell receptor beta chains drawn from one sample of a study of blood T cell repertoires in COVID-19. Sequencing was performed with immunoSEQ multiplex PCR; in TCRdb, only in-frame clones are kept and a portion is missing. This sample carries more than 95,000 clones, approximately 90% of them seen once, and the ten largest clones take roughly 7.6%. Sequencing was performed on peripheral blood. These TCRs come from a man aged 45-65 years with acute or convalescent COVID-19. Each CDR3 is given with its conserved first and last residue. Each record gives: D gene, V gene, J gene, clone size, CDR3 protein, CDR3 DNA. D genes are given only for firm matches. Not every row has a clone size; where given, it reads once, few, many or a size class.

d_gene: TRBD1
v_gene: TRBV30
j_gene: TRBJ1-1
abundance: -
CDR3aa: CAWSVQRTGGVNTEAFF
CDR3nt: TGTGCCTGGAGTGTACAGAGGACAGGGGGGGTTAACACTGAAGCTTTCTTT

d_gene: TRBD1
v_gene: TRBV19
j_gene: TRBJ2-5
abundance: -
CDR3aa: CATRTGQETQYF
CDR3nt: TGTGCCACCAGGACAGGCCAAGAGACCCAGTACTTC

d_gene: -
v_gene: TRBV15
j_gene: TRBJ1-2
abundance: -
CDR3aa: CATSRRGQNYGYTF
CDR3nt: TGTGCCACCAGCAGAAGAGGTCAGAACTATGGCTACACCTTC

d_gene: -
v_gene: TRBV6-1
j_gene: TRBJ2-7
abundance: -
CDR3aa: CASSEGRGVSYEQYF
CDR3nt: TGTGCCAGCAGTGAAGGCAGGGGGGTCTCCTACGAGCAGTACTTC

d_gene: TRBD2
v_gene: TRBV4-2
j_gene: TRBJ2-7
abundance: many
CDR3aa: CASSQGLAGAYEQYF
CDR3nt: TGTGCCAGCAGCCAAGGACTAGCGGGAGCCTACGAGCAGTACTTC

d_gene: -
v_gene: TRBV4-1
j_gene: TRBJ2-3
abundance: -
CDR3aa: CASSQGTVDTQYF
CDR3nt: TGCGCCAGCAGCCAAGGTACAGTGGATACGCAGTATTTT

d_gene: -
v_gene: TRBV12-3/TRBV12-4
j_gene: TRBJ1-4
abundance: -
CDR3aa: CASSLGRKLFF
CDR3nt: TGTGCCAGCAGTTTAGGGAGAAAACTGTTTTTT

d_gene: -
v_gene: TRBV10-3
j_gene: TRBJ2-1
abundance: -
CDR3aa: CAITAGGSYNEQFF
CDR3nt: TGTGCCATCACGGCCGGGGGATCCTACAATGAGCAGTTCTTC

d_gene: TRBD1
v_gene: TRBV18
j_gene: TRBJ1-2
abundance: once
CDR3aa: CASSPPQGANYGYTF
CDR3nt: TGTGCCAGCTCACCACCACAGGGGGCGAACTATGGCTACACCTTC

d_gene: TRBD1
v_gene: TRBV9
j_gene: TRBJ2-3
abundance: -
CDR3aa: CASSVRQGADTQYF
CDR3nt: TGTGCCAGCAGCGTGAGACAGGGCGCAGATACGCAGTATTTT

d_gene: -
v_gene: TRBV5-6
j_gene: TRBJ1-1
abundance: -
CDR3aa: CASSPDRPTGDTEAFF
CDR3nt: TGTGCCAGCAGCCCGGACAGACCAACAGGAGACACTGAAGCTTTCTTT

d_gene: TRBD2
v_gene: TRBV6-5
j_gene: TRBJ2-3
abundance: -
CDR3aa: CASSRGGPLTDTQYF
CDR3nt: TGTGCCAGCAGCCGCGGGGGACCGCTCACAGATACGCAGTATTTT

d_gene: -
v_gene: TRBV2
j_gene: TRBJ1-5
abundance: -
CDR3aa: CASRPGRGNQPQHF
CDR3nt: TGTGCCAGCAGGCCGGGAAGAGGCAATCAGCCCCAGCATTTT

d_gene: TRBD1
v_gene: TRBV5-5
j_gene: TRBJ1-6
abundance: -
CDR3aa: CASSADRDNSPLHF
CDR3nt: TGTGCCAGCAGCGCAGACAGGGATAATTCACCCCTCCACTTT

d_gene: TRBD2
v_gene: TRBV3-1/TRBV3-2
j_gene: TRBJ2-7
abundance: -
CDR3aa: CASSPGLAGTSYEQYF
CDR3nt: TGTGCCAGCAGCCCAGGACTAGCGGGGACATCCTACGAGCAGTACTTC

d_gene: TRBD1
v_gene: TRBV27
j_gene: TRBJ1-3
abundance: -
CDR3aa: CASSPFTQGAVGNTIYF
CDR3nt: TGTGCCAGCAGTCCATTCACACAGGGGGCGGTCGGAAACACCATATATTTT

d_gene: -
v_gene: TRBV9
j_gene: TRBJ2-2
abundance: -
CDR3aa: CASSPQVGPNTGELFF
CDR3nt: TGTGCCAGCAGCCCCCAGGTGGGCCCTAACACCGGGGAGCTGTTTTTT

d_gene: TRBD1
v_gene: TRBV5-6
j_gene: TRBJ2-7
abundance: -
CDR3aa: CASSRGTAYEQYF
CDR3nt: TGTGCCAGCAGCAGGGGGACAGCCTACGAGCAGTACTTC

d_gene: TRBD2
v_gene: TRBV4-1
j_gene: TRBJ2-7
abundance: -
CDR3aa: CASSRGLAGGVNEQYF
CDR3nt: TGCGCCAGCAGCAGGGGACTAGCGGGAGGTGTCAACGAGCAGTACTTC

d_gene: -
v_gene: TRBV15
j_gene: TRBJ1-5
abundance: -
CDR3aa: CATSLHRVGQPQHF
CDR3nt: TGTGCCACCAGCCTTCACAGGGTAGGTCAGCCCCAGCATTTT

d_gene: TRBD2
v_gene: TRBV11-3
j_gene: TRBJ2-5
abundance: -
CDR3aa: CASSLELAGGETQYF
CDR3nt: TGTGCCAGCAGCTTAGAACTAGCGGGGGGAGAGACCCAGTACTTC

d_gene: TRBD1
v_gene: TRBV30
j_gene: TRBJ1-6
abundance: -
CDR3aa: CAWSVIAGTDSPLHF
CDR3nt: TGTGCCTGGAGTGTAATAGCAGGGACAGATTCACCCCTCCACTTT

d_gene: -
v_gene: TRBV21-1
j_gene: TRBJ2-2
abundance: -
CDR3aa: CASSKEQGARTGELFF
CDR3nt: TGTGCCAGCAGCAAAGAGCAGGGGGCGAGAACCGGGGAGCTGTTTTTT

d_gene: TRBD1
v_gene: TRBV18
j_gene: TRBJ1-2
abundance: -
CDR3aa: CASSPGQGWGYGYTF
CDR3nt: TGTGCCAGCTCACCTGGACAGGGATGGGGCTATGGCTACACCTTC

d_gene: -
v_gene: TRBV10-3
j_gene: TRBJ1-2
abundance: -
CDR3aa: CAITAGPYGYTF
CDR3nt: TGTGCCATCACGGCAGGGCCCTATGGCTACACCTTC

d_gene: -
v_gene: TRBV24-1
j_gene: TRBJ2-5
abundance: -
CDR3aa: CATSDWTDQETQYF
CDR3nt: TGTGCCACCAGTGATTGGACAGACCAAGAGACCCAGTACTTC

d_gene: TRBD1
v_gene: TRBV7-9
j_gene: TRBJ2-5
abundance: -
CDR3aa: CASSFLGTGGVFETQYF
CDR3nt: TGTGCCAGCAGCTTCCTGGGGACAGGGGGAGTTTTCGAGACCCAGTACTTC

d_gene: -
v_gene: TRBV30
j_gene: TRBJ1-1
abundance: -
CDR3aa: CAWSALAEAFF
CDR3nt: TGTGCCTGGAGTGCACTAGCTGAAGCTTTCTTT

d_gene: TRBD2
v_gene: TRBV27
j_gene: TRBJ2-1
abundance: -
CDR3aa: CASSSSGSIYNEQFF
CDR3nt: TGTGCCAGCAGTTCTAGCGGGAGTATCTACAATGAGCAGTTCTTC

d_gene: TRBD2
v_gene: TRBV19
j_gene: TRBJ2-6
abundance: few
CDR3aa: CASSTSGLTGASGANVLTF
CDR3nt: TGTGCCAGTAGTACTAGCGGATTAACGGGAGCATCTGGGGCCAACGTCCTGACTTTC

d_gene: -
v_gene: TRBV5-4
j_gene: TRBJ2-2
abundance: -
CDR3aa: CASSFRGTGELFF
CDR3nt: TGTGCCAGCAGCTTCCGGGGGACCGGGGAGCTGTTTTTT

d_gene: TRBD1
v_gene: TRBV5-6
j_gene: TRBJ1-2
abundance: -
CDR3aa: CASGRTGGNYGYTF
CDR3nt: TGTGCCAGCGGCCGGACAGGGGGTAACTATGGCTACACCTTC

d_gene: -
v_gene: TRBV24-1
j_gene: TRBJ2-1
abundance: once
CDR3aa: CATSDFKRASNEQFF
CDR3nt: TGTGCCACCAGTGATTTCAAGCGGGCAAGCAATGAGCAGTTCTTC

d_gene: TRBD1
v_gene: TRBV5-1
j_gene: TRBJ1-5
abundance: -
CDR3aa: CASSFRDRVWSNQPQHF
CDR3nt: TGCGCCAGCAGCTTCCGGGACAGGGTATGGAGCAATCAGCCCCAGCATTTT

d_gene: TRBD2
v_gene: TRBV24-1
j_gene: TRBJ2-5
abundance: -
CDR3aa: CATSDRTSGSLETQYF
CDR3nt: TGTGCCACCAGTGACCGGACTAGCGGGAGTTTGGAGACCCAGTACTTC

d_gene: TRBD1
v_gene: TRBV7-2
j_gene: TRBJ1-4
abundance: -
CDR3aa: CASSSQGATNEKLFF
CDR3nt: TGTGCCAGCAGCTCACAGGGGGCAACTAATGAAAAACTGTTTTTT

d_gene: TRBD1
v_gene: TRBV5-1
j_gene: TRBJ2-7
abundance: -
CDR3aa: CASSPRTGKTYEQYF
CDR3nt: TGCGCCAGCAGCCCACGGACAGGGAAGACCTACGAGCAGTACTTC

d_gene: -
v_gene: TRBV19
j_gene: TRBJ2-7
abundance: -
CDR3aa: CASSIRGPGSYEQYF
CDR3nt: TGTGCCAGTAGTATCAGGGGCCCCGGCTCCTACGAGCAGTACTTC

d_gene: -
v_gene: TRBV6-1
j_gene: TRBJ1-5
abundance: -
CDR3aa: CASSEVWSGSQPQHF
CDR3nt: TGTGCCAGCAGTGAAGTGTGGTCAGGGTCTCAGCCCCAGCATTTT

d_gene: TRBD1
v_gene: TRBV19
j_gene: TRBJ1-3
abundance: -
CDR3aa: CASSRTGGGGNTIYF
CDR3nt: TGTGCCAGTAGTCGGACAGGGGGCGGCGGAAACACCATATATTTT

d_gene: -
v_gene: TRBV7-6
j_gene: TRBJ2-5
abundance: few
CDR3aa: CASSLEWGPGETQYF
CDR3nt: TGTGCCAGCAGCTTAGAGTGGGGGCCCGGGGAGACCCAGTACTTC

d_gene: -
v_gene: TRBV15
j_gene: TRBJ2-7
abundance: -
CDR3aa: CATSRDPLYEQYF
CDR3nt: TGTGCCACCAGCAGAGATCCCCTTTACGAGCAGTACTTC

d_gene: TRBD2
v_gene: TRBV9
j_gene: TRBJ2-2
abundance: -
CDR3aa: CASTKLAGDTGELFF
CDR3nt: TGTGCCAGCACCAAATTAGCGGGAGACACCGGGGAGCTGTTTTTT

d_gene: TRBD2
v_gene: TRBV4-1
j_gene: TRBJ2-5
abundance: once
CDR3aa: CASSSLVGGLAEQETQYF
CDR3nt: TGCGCCAGCAGCTCGTTAGTGGGTGGACTAGCGGAACAAGAGACCCAGTACTTC

d_gene: TRBD2
v_gene: TRBV5-1
j_gene: TRBJ2-3
abundance: -
CDR3aa: CASSFGTSGTDTQYF
CDR3nt: TGCGCCAGCAGCTTCGGGACTAGCGGCACAGATACGCAGTATTTT

d_gene: TRBD1
v_gene: TRBV9
j_gene: TRBJ2-1
abundance: -
CDR3aa: CASSPRDSYNEQFF
CDR3nt: TGTGCCAGCAGCCCTCGGGACAGCTACAATGAGCAGTTCTTC

d_gene: TRBD2
v_gene: TRBV7-2
j_gene: TRBJ2-2
abundance: -
CDR3aa: CASSLSSGRTGELFF
CDR3nt: TGTGCCAGCAGCTTAAGTAGCGGGAGGACCGGGGAGCTGTTTTTT